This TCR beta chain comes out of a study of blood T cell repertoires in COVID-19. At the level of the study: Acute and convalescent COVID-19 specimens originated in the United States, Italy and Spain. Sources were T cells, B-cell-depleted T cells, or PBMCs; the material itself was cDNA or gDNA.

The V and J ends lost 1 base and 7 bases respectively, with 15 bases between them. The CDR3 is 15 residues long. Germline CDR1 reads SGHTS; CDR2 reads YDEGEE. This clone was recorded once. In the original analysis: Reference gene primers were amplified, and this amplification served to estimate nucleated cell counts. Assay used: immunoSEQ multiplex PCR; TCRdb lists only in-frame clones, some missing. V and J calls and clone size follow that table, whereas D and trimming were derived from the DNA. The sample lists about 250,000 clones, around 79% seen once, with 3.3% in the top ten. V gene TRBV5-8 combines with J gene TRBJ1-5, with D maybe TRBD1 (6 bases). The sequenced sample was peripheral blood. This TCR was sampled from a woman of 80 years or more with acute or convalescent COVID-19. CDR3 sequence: CASSLRGISTQPQHF. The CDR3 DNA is TGTGCCAGCAGCTTGAGGGGGATCTCAACCCAGCCCCAGCATTTT.